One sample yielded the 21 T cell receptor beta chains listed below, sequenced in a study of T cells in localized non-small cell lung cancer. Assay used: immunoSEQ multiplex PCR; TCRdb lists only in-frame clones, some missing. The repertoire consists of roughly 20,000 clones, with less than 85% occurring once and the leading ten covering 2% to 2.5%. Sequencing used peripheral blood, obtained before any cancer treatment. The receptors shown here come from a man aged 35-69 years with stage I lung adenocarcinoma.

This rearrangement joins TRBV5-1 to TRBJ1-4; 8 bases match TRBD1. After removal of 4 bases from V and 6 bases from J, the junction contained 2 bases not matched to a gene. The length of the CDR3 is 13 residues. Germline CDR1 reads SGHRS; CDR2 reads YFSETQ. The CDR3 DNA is TGCGCCAGCAGCAAGGGACAGGATGAAAAACTGTTTTTT. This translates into CASSKGQDEKLFF.

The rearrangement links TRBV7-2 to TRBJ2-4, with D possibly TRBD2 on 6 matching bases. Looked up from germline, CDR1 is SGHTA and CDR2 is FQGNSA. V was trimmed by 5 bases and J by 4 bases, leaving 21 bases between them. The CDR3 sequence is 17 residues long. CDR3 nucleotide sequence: TGTGCCAGCAGCGCGTTCGCGGGGCGGGGCCGGAAAAACATTCAGTACTTC. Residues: CASSAFAGRGRKNIQYF. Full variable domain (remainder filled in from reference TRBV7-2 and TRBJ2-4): GAGVSQSPSNKVTEKGKDVELRCDPISGHTALYWYRQSLGQGLEFLIYFQGNSAPDKSGLPSDRFSAERTGGSVSTLTIQRTQQEDSAVYLCASSAFAGRGRKNIQYFGAGTRLSVL.

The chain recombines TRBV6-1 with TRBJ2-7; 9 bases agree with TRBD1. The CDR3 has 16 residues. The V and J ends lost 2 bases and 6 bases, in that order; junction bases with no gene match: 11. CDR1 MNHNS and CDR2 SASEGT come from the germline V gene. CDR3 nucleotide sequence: TGTGCCAGCAGTGAAAAGGCGGGACAGGGAGGGTTCGAGCAGTACTTC. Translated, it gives CASSEKAGQGGFEQYF.

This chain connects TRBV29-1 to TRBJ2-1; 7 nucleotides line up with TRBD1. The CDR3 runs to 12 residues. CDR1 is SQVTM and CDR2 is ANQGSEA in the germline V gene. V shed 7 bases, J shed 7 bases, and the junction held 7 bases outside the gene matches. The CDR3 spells CSATTGLNEQFF. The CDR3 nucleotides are TGCAGCGCCACGACAGGGTTAAATGAGCAGTTCTTC.

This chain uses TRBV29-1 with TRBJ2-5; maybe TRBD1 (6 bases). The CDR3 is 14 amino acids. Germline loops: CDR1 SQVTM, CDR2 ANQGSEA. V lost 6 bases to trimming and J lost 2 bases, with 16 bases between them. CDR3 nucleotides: TGCAGCGTCCTCCCTCAGGGGAATCAAGAGACCCAGTACTTC. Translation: CSVLPQGNQETQYF. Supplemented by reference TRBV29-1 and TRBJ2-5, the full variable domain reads SAVISQKPSRDICQRGTSLTIQCQVDSQVTMMFWYRQQPGQSLTLIATANQGSEATYESGFVIDKFPISRPNLTFSTLTVSNMSPEDSSIYLCSVLPQGNQETQYFGPGTRLLVL.

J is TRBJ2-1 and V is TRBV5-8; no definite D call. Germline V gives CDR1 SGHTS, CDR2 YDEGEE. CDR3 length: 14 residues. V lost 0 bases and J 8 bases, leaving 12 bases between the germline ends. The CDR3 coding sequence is TGTGCCAGCAGCTTGGATGTAGGTGGGGATGAGCAGTTCTTC. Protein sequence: CASSLDVGGDEQFF.

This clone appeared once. CDR3 bases: TGCGCCAGCAGGACTAGCGGGGGTGGGGACGAGCAGTACTTC. This translates into CASRTSGGGDEQYF. V usage is TRBV5-1 and J usage is TRBJ2-7, with 12 positions matching TRBD2. The trim removed 5 bases at V and 5 bases at J, leaving 5 bases unmatched. The CDR3 loop spans 14 amino acids. The germline V gene has CDR1 SGHRS and CDR2 YFSETQ.

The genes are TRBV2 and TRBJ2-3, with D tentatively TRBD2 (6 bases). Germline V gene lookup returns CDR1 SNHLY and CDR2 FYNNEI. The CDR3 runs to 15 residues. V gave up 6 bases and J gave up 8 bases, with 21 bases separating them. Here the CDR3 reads CASSQFGTPESTQYF. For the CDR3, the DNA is TGTGCCAGCAGCCAATTCGGGACTCCTGAGTCTACGCAGTATTTT.

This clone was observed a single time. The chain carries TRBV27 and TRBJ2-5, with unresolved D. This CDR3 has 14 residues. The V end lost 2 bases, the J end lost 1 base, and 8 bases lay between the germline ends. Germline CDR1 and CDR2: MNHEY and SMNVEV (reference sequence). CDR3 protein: CASSLDGFQETQYF. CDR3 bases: TGTGCCAGCAGTTTAGATGGGTTCCAAGAGACCCAGTACTTC.

CDR3 in DNA: TGTGCCAGCAGCCGAACTAGCGGGGGAGCCTACGAGCAGTACTTC. It codes for CASSRTSGGAYEQYF. The chain carries TRBV7-2 and TRBJ2-7; 11 positions agree with TRBD2. CDR3 size: 15 residues. After removal of 5 bases from V and 2 bases from J, the junction contained 5 bases not matched to a gene. CDR1 SGHTA and CDR2 FQGNSA come from the germline V gene.

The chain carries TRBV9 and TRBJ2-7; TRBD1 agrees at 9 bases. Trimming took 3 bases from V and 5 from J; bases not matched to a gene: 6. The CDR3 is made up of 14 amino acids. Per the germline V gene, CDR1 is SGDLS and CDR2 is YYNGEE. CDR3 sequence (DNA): TGTGCCAGCAGCGCCTCCGGGACAGGGAACGAGCAGTACTTC. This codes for CASSASGTGNEQYF.

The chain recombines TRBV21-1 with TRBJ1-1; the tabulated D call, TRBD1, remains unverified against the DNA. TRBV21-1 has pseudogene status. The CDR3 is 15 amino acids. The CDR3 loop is CASSIPGRANTEAFF. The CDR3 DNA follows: TGTGCCAGCAGCATCCCCGGCAGGGCGAACACTGAAGCTTTCTTT.

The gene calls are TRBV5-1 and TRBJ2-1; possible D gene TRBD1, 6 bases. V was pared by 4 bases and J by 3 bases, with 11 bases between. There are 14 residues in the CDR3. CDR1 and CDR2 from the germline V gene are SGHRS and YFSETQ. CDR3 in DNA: TGCGCCAGCAGCAACCCGACAGGCTACAATGAGCAGTTCTTC. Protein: CASSNPTGYNEQFF.

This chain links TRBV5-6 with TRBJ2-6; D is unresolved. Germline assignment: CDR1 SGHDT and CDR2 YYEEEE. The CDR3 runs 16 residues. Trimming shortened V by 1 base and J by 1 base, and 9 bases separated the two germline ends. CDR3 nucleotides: TGTGCCAGCAGCTTGAATATGGGATCTGGGGCCAACGTCCTGACTTTC. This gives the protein CASSLNMGSGANVLTF.

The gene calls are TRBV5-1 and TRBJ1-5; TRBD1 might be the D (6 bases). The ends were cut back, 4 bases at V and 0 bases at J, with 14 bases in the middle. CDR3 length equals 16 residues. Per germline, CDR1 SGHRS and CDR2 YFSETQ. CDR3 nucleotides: TGCGCCAGCAGCACGGGACACTCCGATAGCAATCAGCCCCAGCATTTT. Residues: CASSTGHSDSNQPQHF.

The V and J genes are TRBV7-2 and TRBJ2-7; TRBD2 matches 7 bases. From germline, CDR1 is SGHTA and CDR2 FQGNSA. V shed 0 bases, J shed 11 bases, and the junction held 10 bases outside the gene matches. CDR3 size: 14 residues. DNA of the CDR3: TGTGCCAGCAGCTTAGCGGGGAGGGCAGGGCTGGAGTACTTC. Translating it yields CASSLAGRAGLEYF.

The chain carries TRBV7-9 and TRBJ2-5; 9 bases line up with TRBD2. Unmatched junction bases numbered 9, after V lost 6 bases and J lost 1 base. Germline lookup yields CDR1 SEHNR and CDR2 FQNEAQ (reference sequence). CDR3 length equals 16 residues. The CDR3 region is CASRKGSGSTQETQYF. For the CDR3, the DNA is TGTGCCAGCAGAAAGGGTAGCGGGAGTACCCAAGAGACCCAGTACTTC.

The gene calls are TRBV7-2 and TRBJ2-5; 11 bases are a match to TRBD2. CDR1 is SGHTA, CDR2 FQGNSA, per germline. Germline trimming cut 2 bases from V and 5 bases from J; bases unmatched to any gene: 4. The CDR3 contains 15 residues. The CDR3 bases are TGTGCCAGCAGCTTACGGCTAGCGGGGGGTGAGACCCAGTACTTC. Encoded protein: CASSLRLAGGETQYF. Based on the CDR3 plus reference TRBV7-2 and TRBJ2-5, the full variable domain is GAGVSQSPSNKVTEKGKDVELRCDPISGHTALYWYRQSLGQGLEFLIYFQGNSAPDKSGLPSDRFSAERTGGSVSTLTIQRTQQEDSAVYLCASSLRLAGGETQYFGPGTRLLVL.

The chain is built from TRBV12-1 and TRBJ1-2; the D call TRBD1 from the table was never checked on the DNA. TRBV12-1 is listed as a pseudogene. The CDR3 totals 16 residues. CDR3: CASSLTGTGRRYGYTF. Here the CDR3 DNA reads TGTGCCAGCAGCTTAACAGGGACAGGGCGGCGGTATGGCTACACCTTC.

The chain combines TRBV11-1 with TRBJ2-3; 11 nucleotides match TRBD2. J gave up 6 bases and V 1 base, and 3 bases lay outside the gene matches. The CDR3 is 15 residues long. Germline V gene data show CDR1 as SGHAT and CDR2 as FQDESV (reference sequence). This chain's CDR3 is CASSLVGLAGDTQYF. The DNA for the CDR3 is TGTGCCAGCAGCTTAGTAGGACTAGCGGGCGATACGCAGTATTTT.

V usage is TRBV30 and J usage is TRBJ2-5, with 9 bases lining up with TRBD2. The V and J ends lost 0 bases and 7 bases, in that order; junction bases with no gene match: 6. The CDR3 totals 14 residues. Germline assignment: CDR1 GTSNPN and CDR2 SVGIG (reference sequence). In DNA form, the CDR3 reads TGTGCCTGGAGTGTAGCGGGGGGCCCCGGGACCCAGTACTTC. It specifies CAWSVAGGPGTQYF.